The T cell receptor (beta chain) described here comes from a study of blood T cell repertoires in COVID-19. Study-level background: Both acute and convalescent COVID-19 samples were obtained from the United States, Italy and Spain. T cells, B-cell-depleted T cells, or PBMCs supplied cDNA or gDNA.

Patients of the Seattle cohort, enrolled during active infection, were followed longitudinally. Germline V gene data show CDR1 as SGDLS and CDR2 as YYNGEE. J lost 3 bases, V lost 3 bases, and 5 bases had no gene match. CDR3 length: 14 amino acids. Original methodology: Nucleated cell number was recorded as an estimate derived from reference gene primer amplification. Repertoires were generated with immunoSEQ multiplex PCR, while TCRdb's copy carries only in-frame clones and drops some. Clonal size and the V and J genes are those of that table, whereas D and trimming came from the DNA. The table shows some 290,000 clones, with 90% occurring only once.

Sequencing was done on a sample of peripheral blood. This chain joins TRBV9 and TRBJ2-5, with TRBD2 matching over 7 bases. The source is a woman between 35 and 50 years old with COVID-19, enrolled during active disease. The CDR3 bases are TGTGCCAGCAGCGCGTCCGGGGGGAAAGAGACCCAGTACTTC. Residues: CASSASGGKETQYF.